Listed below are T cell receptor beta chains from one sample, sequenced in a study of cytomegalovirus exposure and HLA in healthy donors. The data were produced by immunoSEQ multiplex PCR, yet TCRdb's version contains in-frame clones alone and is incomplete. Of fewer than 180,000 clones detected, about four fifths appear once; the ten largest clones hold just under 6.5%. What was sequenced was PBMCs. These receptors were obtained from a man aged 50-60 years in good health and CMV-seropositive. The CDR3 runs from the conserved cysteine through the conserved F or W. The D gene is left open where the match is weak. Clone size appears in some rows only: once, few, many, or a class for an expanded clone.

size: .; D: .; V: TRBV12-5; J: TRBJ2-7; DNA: TGTGCTAGTGGTTTGGTGATTGTTCCAGCGGCGGCCTACGAGCAGTACTTC; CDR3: CASGLVIVPAAAYEQYF
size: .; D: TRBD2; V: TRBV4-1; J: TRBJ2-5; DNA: TGCGCCAGCAGCCTTACCAGCGGGAGGGATCAGACCCAGTACTTC; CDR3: CASSLTSGRDQTQYF
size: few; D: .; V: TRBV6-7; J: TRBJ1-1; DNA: TGTGCCAGCAGCCCTCGGACAGTCCGGGTGGACACTGAAGCTTTCTTT; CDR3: CASSPRTVRVDTEAFF
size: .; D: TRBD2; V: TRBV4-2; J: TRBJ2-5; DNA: TGTGCCACCGCGCCGGGACTAGCGGGACAAGAGACCCAGTACTTC; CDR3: CATAPGLAGQETQYF
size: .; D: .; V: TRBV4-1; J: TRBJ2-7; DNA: TGCGCCAGCAGCCAAGTTGTGCAGGGTGGCGAGCAGTACTTC; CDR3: CASSQVVQGGEQYF
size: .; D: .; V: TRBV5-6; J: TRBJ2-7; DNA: TGTGCCAGCAGCTTGGCCAAACGGTATATGTCCGAGCAGTACTTC; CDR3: CASSLAKRYMSEQYF
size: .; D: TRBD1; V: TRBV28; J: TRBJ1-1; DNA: TGTGCCAGCAGCTCTCAGGGGGTTACTGAAGCTTTCTTT; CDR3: CASSSQGVTEAFF
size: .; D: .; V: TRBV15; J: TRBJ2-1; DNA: TGTGCCACCAGCAGAGATTTTTACGGGTACAATGAGCAGTTCTTC; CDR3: CATSRDFYGYNEQFF
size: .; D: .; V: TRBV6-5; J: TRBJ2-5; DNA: TGTGCCAGCAGTTTCACAGGAGTGGAGCAGTACTTC; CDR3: CASSFTGVEQYF
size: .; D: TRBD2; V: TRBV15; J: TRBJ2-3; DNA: TGTGCCACCAGCAGAGGGCTAGCGGAAAGCACAGATACGCAGTATTTT; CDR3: CATSRGLAESTDTQYF
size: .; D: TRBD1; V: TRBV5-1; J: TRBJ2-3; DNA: TGCGCCAGCAGCTTCGGACAGGGCGCAGATACGCAGTATTTT; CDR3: CASSFGQGADTQYF
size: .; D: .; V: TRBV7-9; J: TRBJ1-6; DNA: TGTGCCAGCGGGGGGGACACGACCGATTCACCCCTCCACTTT; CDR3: CASGGDTTDSPLHF
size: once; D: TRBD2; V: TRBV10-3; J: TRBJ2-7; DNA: TGTGCCATCAGTGAGAAGTTGCTTGGGAGCGGGAGTCGCTACGAGCAGTACTTC; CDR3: CAISEKLLGSGSRYEQYF
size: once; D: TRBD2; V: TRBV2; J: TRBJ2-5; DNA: TGTGCCAGCAGTGGGGGGGGAGGAGAGACCCAGTACTTC; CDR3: CASSGGGGETQYF
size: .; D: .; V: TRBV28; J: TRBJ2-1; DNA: TGTGCCAGCAGTCATTATGAGCAGTTCTTC; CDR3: CASSHYEQFF
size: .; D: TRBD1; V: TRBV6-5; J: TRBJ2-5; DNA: TGTGCCAGCAGCCCCGACAGGGGGTACCAAGAGACCCAGTACTTC; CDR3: CASSPDRGYQETQYF
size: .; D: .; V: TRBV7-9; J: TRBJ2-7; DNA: TGTGCCAGCAGGAAACTGTCCGAGCAGTACTTC; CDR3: CASRKLSEQYF
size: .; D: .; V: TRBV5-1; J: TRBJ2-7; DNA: TGCGCCAGCAGTCCTACTCTCCGGGAGCAGTACTTC; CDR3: CASSPTLREQYF
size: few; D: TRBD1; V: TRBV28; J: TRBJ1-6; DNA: TGTGCCAGCAGTTTACAGGGGGATAGTTCACCCCTCCACTTT; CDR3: CASSLQGDSSPLHF
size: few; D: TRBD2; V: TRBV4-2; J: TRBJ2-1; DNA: TGTGCCAGCAGCCGACTAGCGCCAATAAATGAGCAGTTCTTC; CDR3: CASSRLAPINEQFF
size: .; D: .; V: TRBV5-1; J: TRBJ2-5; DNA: TGCGCCAGCAGCTTGGCAGGGGCCGGGGCCACCCAGTACTTC; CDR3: CASSLAGAGATQYF
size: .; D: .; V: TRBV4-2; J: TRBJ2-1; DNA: TGTGCCAGCAGCCAAGAAGACAGGCTCCTCGATGAGCAGTTCTTC; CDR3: CASSQEDRLLDEQFF
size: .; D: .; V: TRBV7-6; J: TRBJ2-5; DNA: TGTGCCAGCAGCTTAGGGGCGGGGGCTGGGGAGACCCAGTACTTC; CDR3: CASSLGAGAGETQYF
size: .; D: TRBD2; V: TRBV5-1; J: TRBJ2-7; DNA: TGCGCCAGCAGCTTCGGAGCGGGAGAATACGAGCAGTACTTC; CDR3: CASSFGAGEYEQYF
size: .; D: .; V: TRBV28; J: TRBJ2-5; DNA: TGTGCCAGCAGTCCGACCGACAGAGGAGAGACCCAGTACTTC; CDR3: CASSPTDRGETQYF